This T cell receptor (beta chain) was captured by sequencing in a study of blood T cell repertoires in COVID-19. TCRdb's table, derived via immunoSEQ multiplex PCR, lists solely in-frame clones and lacks some. In the table there are 200,000 to 250,000 clones, roughly 88% of which are singletons. CDR1 is GTSNPN and CDR2 is SVGIG in the germline V gene (reference sequence). V was clipped by 3 bases and J by 0 bases; unmatched bases: 5. The CDR3 is made up of 14 amino acids. The V gene is TRBV30, the J gene TRBJ2-7; 7 nucleotides agree with TRBD1. Sequencing was performed on PBMCs or T cells enriched from blood (not recorded which). This clonotype was sampled from a woman aged 50 to 60 who had recovered from COVID-19. CDR3 loop: CAWSGTASSYEQYF. DNA of the CDR3: TGTGCCTGGAGCGGGACAGCCAGCTCCTACGAGCAGTACTTC.